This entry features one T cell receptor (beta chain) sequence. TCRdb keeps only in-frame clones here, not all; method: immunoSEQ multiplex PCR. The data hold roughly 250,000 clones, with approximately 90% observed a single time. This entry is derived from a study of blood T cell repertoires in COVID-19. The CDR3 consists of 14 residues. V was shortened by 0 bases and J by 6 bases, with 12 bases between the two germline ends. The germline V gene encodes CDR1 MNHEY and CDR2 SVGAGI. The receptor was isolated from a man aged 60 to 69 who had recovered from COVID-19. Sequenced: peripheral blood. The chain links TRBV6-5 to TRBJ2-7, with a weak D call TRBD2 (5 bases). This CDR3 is CASSYSFRGIEQYF. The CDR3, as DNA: TGTGCCAGCAGTTACTCGTTTCGAGGGATCGAGCAGTACTTC.